This TCR beta chain was retrieved from a study of T cells in Graves' hyperthyroidism and ophthalmopathy. Whole-study findings and limits: Most clonotypes expanded in the thyroid (above 0.001) were also present in blood.

This clonotype was found many times. Its antigen is unknown. Every diagnosis used clinical symptoms, serum thyroxine and TRAb, thyroid ultrasound and orbital computed tomography. Each 10 ml fresh peripheral blood draw supplied the PBMCs. Amplification of TCR beta CDR3 regions was performed using RNA transcripts as template. The TCR CDR3 was amplified in a first-round RT-PCR using the HTBI primer set. In TCRdb, the multiplex PCR reads were re-called with MiXCR into one record per CDR3 protein. This sample has approximately 400,000 distinct CDR3 sequences; roughly 12% occur once, and the top ten carry 20% to 25%. This CDR3 spans 15 amino acids. V was clipped by 1 base and J by 0 bases; unmatched bases: 1. Looked up from germline, CDR1 is LGHDT and CDR2 is YNNKEL (reference sequence).

Sequenced input: blood. The sequence was obtained from a man aged 25-45 years with Graves' hyperthyroidism that later progressed to Graves' ophthalmopathy. The gene calls are TRBV3-1 and TRBJ2-5, with 8 bases lining up with TRBD1. The CDR3 nucleotides are TGTGCCAGCAGCCAAGGGACAGGGAACCAAGAGACCCAGTACTTC. Protein: CASSQGTGNQETQYF.